This entry lists 18 T cell receptor beta chains sequenced from one sample in a study of blood T cell repertoires in COVID-19. Assay used: immunoSEQ multiplex PCR; TCRdb lists only in-frame clones, some missing. The sample has approximately 460,000 clones; roughly 87% are singletons. The sample comprised peripheral blood. Every receptor here comes from a man aged 18-30 years with COVID-19, enrolled during active disease.

The chain links TRBV5-1 to TRBJ2-2; D unclear. Germline V gives CDR1 SGHRS, CDR2 YFSETQ. The CDR3 sequence is 16 residues long. V lost 0 bases, J lost 1 base, and 10 bases lay in between. Here the CDR3 reads CASSLAQAVNTGELFF. The CDR3 coding sequence is TGCGCCAGCAGCTTGGCCCAGGCTGTGAACACCGGGGAGCTGTTTTTT.

V gene TRBV11-2 combines with J gene TRBJ2-1, with 7 bases fitting TRBD1. Germline lookup yields CDR1 SGHAT and CDR2 FQNNGV. The CDR3 is 13 residues long. V was clipped by 5 bases and J by 5 bases; unmatched bases: 3. The CDR3 sequence: CASSPTGDNEQFF. DNA for the CDR3: TGTGCCAGCAGCCCTACAGGGGACAATGAGCAGTTCTTC.

The chain couples TRBV7-6 to TRBJ2-3; 9 nucleotides agree with TRBD2. V lost 2 bases to trimming and J lost 5 bases; unmatched junction nucleotides: 11. This CDR3 spans 17 amino acids. The germline V gene encodes CDR1 SGHVS and CDR2 FNYEAQ. Written as DNA, the CDR3 is TGTGCCAGCAGCTTACTTCCTCTAGCGGGGAACGGAGATACGCAGTATTTT. Residues: CASSLLPLAGNGDTQYF. The complete variable domain, with remaining parts taken from reference TRBV7-6 and TRBJ2-3, reads GAGVSQSPRYKVTKRGQDVALRCDPISGHVSLYWYRQALGQGPEFLTYFNYEAQQDKSGLPNDRFSAERPEGSISTLTIQRTEQRDSAMYRCASSLLPLAGNGDTQYFGPGTRLTVL.

This clone was seen a single time. This chain uses TRBV20-1 with TRBJ2-5; D ambiguous. Trimming pared 5 bases from V and 5 bases from J, leaving 6 bases between. The CDR3 spans 10 residues. The germline V gene has CDR1 DFQATT and CDR2 SNEGSKA (reference sequence). The CDR3 is CSADRETQYF. In DNA form, the CDR3 reads TGCAGTGCTGATCGGGAGACCCAGTACTTC.

This clone was picked up a small number of times. The chain recombines TRBV5-6 with TRBJ1-1; D is uncertain. The V gene's germline CDR1 is SGHDT and CDR2 YYEEEE. V shed 4 bases and J shed 5 bases, with 15 bases lying between them. This CDR3 is built from 14 residues. CDR3 in amino acids: CASSRAGIWTEAFF. The CDR3 bases are TGTGCCAGCAGCCGGGCGGGCATTTGGACTGAAGCTTTCTTT.

The rearrangement links TRBV6-6 to TRBJ1-4; D unclear. V lost 2 bases and J 7 bases, leaving 11 bases between the germline ends. CDR1 and CDR2 from the germline V gene are MNHNY and SVGAGI (reference sequence). The CDR3 extends over 14 amino acids. The DNA of the CDR3 is TGTGCCAGCAGTTACCCGCGGGCGGGTGAAAAACTGTTTTTT. It encodes CASSYPRAGEKLFF.

The chain uses TRBV19 and TRBJ1-1; D perhaps matches TRBD1 (6 bases). Germline CDR1 is LNHDA and CDR2 is SQIVND (reference sequence). This CDR3 is built from 14 residues. The ends were cut back, 4 bases at V and 10 bases at J, with 19 bases in the middle. The DNA for the CDR3 is TGTGCCAGTAGTAGTATCGGGGGGGCAACGGGAGCTTTCTTT. It encodes CASSSIGGATGAFF.

The V and J genes are TRBV4-2 and TRBJ2-6, with 7 bases identical to TRBD1. The CDR3 has 17 amino acids. With 3 bases clipped from V and 0 bases from J, the junction kept 5 bases outside the gene matches. In germline, CDR1 is LGHNA, CDR2 YNFKEQ. CDR3 amino acids: CASSQADRASGANVLTF. CDR3 sequence (DNA): TGTGCCAGCAGCCAGGCTGACAGGGCCTCTGGGGCCAACGTCCTGACTTTC.

This clone has just one count. This chain uses TRBV19 with TRBJ2-7; TRBD2 matches at 7 bases. The V and J ends lost 5 bases and 3 bases, in that order; junction bases with no gene match: 4. CDR1 and CDR2 from the germline V gene are LNHDA and SQIVND (reference sequence). The CDR3 is 13 amino acids. CDR3 nucleotides: TGTGCCAGTAGTTGGGAGGGAGGCTACGAGCAGTACTTC. It codes for CASSWEGGYEQYF.

The V and J genes are TRBV24-1 and TRBJ1-4; no clear D gene. The V gene lost 9 bases and the J gene lost 7 bases, with 14 bases spanning the gap. This CDR3 spans 13 amino acids. Looked up from germline, CDR1 is KGHDR and CDR2 is SFDVKD. As DNA, the CDR3 is TGTGCCACCGGTCGCGGGCTTGCTGAAAAACTGTTTTTT. Translating it yields CATGRGLAEKLFF.

The rearrangement uses TRBV7-8 and TRBJ1-6; D unresolved. The CDR3 covers 15 residues. From germline, CDR1 is SGHVS and CDR2 FQNEAQ. The V end lost 3 bases, the J end lost 7 bases, and 13 bases lay between the germline ends. The CDR3 DNA is TGTGCCAGCAGCTTCCACCTACCCCCCAATTCACCCCTCCACTTT. Protein: CASSFHLPPNSPLHF.

The chain uses TRBV5-5 and TRBJ2-1; 9 nucleotides align to TRBD2. Per the germline V gene, CDR1 is SGHKS and CDR2 is YYEKEE (reference sequence). The junction had 13 bases not matched to a gene; V was cut back by 4 bases and J by 5 bases. The CDR3 has 17 amino acids. Here the CDR3 DNA reads TGTGCCAGCAGCCTGAGACCTCCAGCGGGGGGAAACAATGAGCAGTTCTTC. Translating gives CASSLRPPAGGNNEQFF.

V and J are TRBV28 and TRBJ1-4; the match to TRBD1 covers 9 bases. V dropped 4 bases and J dropped 5; count of bases not matched to a gene: 8. The CDR3 runs to 16 residues. Per germline, CDR1 MDHEN and CDR2 SYDVKM. The DNA for the CDR3 is TGTGCCAGCAGTTATCCTCATGGACAGGGGAATGAAAAACTGTTTTTT. As protein: CASSYPHGQGNEKLFF.

CDR3 coding DNA: TGTGCCAGCAGGCCTACACTAGGGGGAGACTATGGCTACACCTTC. Protein: CASRPTLGGDYGYTF. The chain joins TRBV6-5 to TRBJ1-2; tentatively, D is TRBD1 (6 bases). Germline V gene data show CDR1 as MNHEY and CDR2 as SVGAGI. This CDR3 is 15 amino acids long. Deletions cut 6 bases from V and 3 bases from J, with 17 bases between.

This clone has a single count. The genes are TRBV29-1 and TRBJ1-1; 7 nucleotides line up with TRBD1. This CDR3 spans 12 amino acids. Germline values: CDR1 SQVTM, CDR2 ANQGSEA. The ends lost 6 bases at V and 7 bases at J; junction bases unmatched: 8. The CDR3 protein is CSVKGGLGEAFF. The CDR3 nucleotides read TGCAGCGTCAAAGGGGGCCTCGGTGAAGCTTTCTTT. Using reference TRBV29-1 and TRBJ1-1 for the parts outside the CDR3, the full variable domain is SAVISQKPSRDICQRGTSLTIQCQVDSQVTMMFWYRQQPGQSLTLIATANQGSEATYESGFVIDKFPISRPNLTFSTLTVSNMSPEDSSIYLCSVKGGLGEAFFGQGTRLTVV.

The chain couples TRBV5-4 to TRBJ2-1, with 8 nucleotides matching TRBD2. CDR1 is SGHNT and CDR2 is YYREEE in the germline V gene (reference sequence). This CDR3 spans 16 amino acids. Trimming at V came to 4 bases and at J to 1 base, leaving 7 bases not matched to a gene. The CDR3 region is CASSLTTSASYNEQFF. The CDR3 nucleotides read TGTGCCAGCAGCCTCACGACTAGCGCATCCTACAATGAGCAGTTCTTC.

This chain links TRBV19 with TRBJ2-3; D perhaps matches TRBD1 (6 bases). Looked up from germline, CDR1 is LNHDA and CDR2 is SQIVND (reference sequence). Deletions cut 6 bases from V and 5 bases from J, with 12 bases between. The CDR3 contains 13 residues. DNA for the CDR3: TGTGCCAGTAGGAGCCCAGGGGTAGATACGCAGTATTTT. This gives the protein CASRSPGVDTQYF.

This chain connects TRBV7-9 to TRBJ2-7; the match to TRBD1 covers 9 bases. This CDR3 contains 14 residues. Germline CDR1 is SEHNR and CDR2 is FQNEAQ (reference sequence). V trimming: 5 bases; J trimming: 4 bases; junction bases outside the gene matches: 6. The CDR3 is CASSAPGQGYEQYF. CDR3 in DNA: TGTGCCAGCAGCGCCCCGGGACAGGGTTACGAGCAGTACTTC.